This is a list of T cell receptor beta chains from one sample in a study of CD8 T cells in ankylosing spondylitis. TCRdb analysed the 5' RACE reads with MiXCR anew, one entry per CDR3 protein. The profile shows about 800,000 distinct CDR3 sequences, approximately 12% of them singletons. Sequencing was carried out using blood, either unsorted or a sorted T cell fraction (not recorded which). These receptors all come from a male donor with ankylosing spondylitis. The conserved cysteine and the conserved F or W are not part of the CDR3 here. Expanded clones get a size class; other rows say once, few or many, or leave the size out.

clone_size	v_call	j_call	cdr3_aa
few	TRBV20-1	TRBJ1-4	SARDVGGATNEKLF
few	TRBV10-1	TRBJ2-5	ASSEEYSGREETQY
-	TRBV20-1	TRBJ2-3	SARGEAPITDTQY
-	TRBV29-1	TRBJ1-1	SVERAF
-	TRBV20-1	TRBJ2-3	CAHPGIMGTDTQY
-	TRBV28	TRBJ1-5	ASSFPGWQPQH
few	TRBV24-1	TRBJ2-3	ATSEAGPTDTQY
-	TRBV5-6	TRBJ2-1	ASSFLLRRTRYNEQF
few	TRBV29-1	TRBJ1-5	SVEIRVSNQPQH
few	TRBV11-2	TRBJ2-1	ASSSPPGGRPFNEQF
few	TRBV5-1	TRBJ1-3	ASSSLQGSGNTIY
few	TRBV9	TRBJ2-5	ASSETGGGTQY
-	TRBV15	TRBJ2-5	ATSSGLAGGTETQY
few	TRBV4-3	TRBJ2-7	ASSHSRFSYEQY
-	TRBV12-3/TRBV12-4	TRBJ2-5	ASSPTGLTQY
-	TRBV20-1	TRBJ2-3	SARDMGRGSADTQY
-	TRBV28	TRBJ2-7	ASSTPGLSSYEQY
-	TRBV29-1	TRBJ2-7	SVVFRETYEQY
few	TRBV20-1	TRBJ1-1	SASTDRLIAF
-	TRBV5-4	TRBJ2-3	ASSRNTGGAADTQY
few	TRBV20-1	TRBJ2-6	SAMHTGANVLT
many	TRBV5-1	TRBJ2-2	ASSREFGELF
-	TRBV5-1	TRBJ1-5	ASRGQENQPQH
few	TRBV6-2/TRBV6-3	TRBJ2-4	ASSIPSSFPKNIQY
-	TRBV20-1	TRBJ2-7	SAFLSGLHEQY
-	TRBV24-1	TRBJ1-2	ATSDPRGRGPNYGYT
-	TRBV4-2	TRBJ1-4	ASSHGQPRTGREGGEKLF
few	TRBV5-1	TRBJ1-4	ASSRDEAEKLF
-	TRBV12-3/TRBV12-4	TRBJ2-1	ASRTEQGGSAYNEQF
few	TRBV5-1	TRBJ2-6	ASSDRGPGANVLT
few	TRBV7-3	TRBJ2-2	ASRKQKGTGELF
many	TRBV12-3/TRBV12-4	TRBJ1-1	ASSSRDRGTEAF
many	TRBV9	TRBJ2-2	ASSVGLFTGELF